This TCR beta chain was recovered during a study of shared clonotypes between healthy human individuals. In the original analysis: ImmunoSEQ sequences covered only the junction and lacked quality scores; filtering therefore differed. The table came from immunoSEQ multiplex PCR; TCRdb's copy has only in-frame clones and leaves some out. Clonal size and the V and J genes are those of that table, whereas D and trimming came from the DNA. The sample shows over a million clones, around 78% of them seen only once. Regarding this clone: The antigen is undetermined.

The CDR3 is 11 amino acids. Germline assignment: CDR1 DFQATT and CDR2 SNEGSKA (reference sequence). Study observations and caveats: Sequencing of the sorted subsets was shown by rarefaction to be incomplete despite large depth.

The receptor comes from a young man in good health. Some clones in this sample may be carry-over from other donors' samples. Sequenced input: memory CD4+ T cells from PBMCs. As to subset: CD45RA-negative fraction. J is TRBJ1-2 and V is TRBV20-1; D ambiguous. The CDR3 DNA reads TGCAGCCCTAAAGCCCAGGTGGCTAGTACCTTC. It specifies CSPKAQVASTF.